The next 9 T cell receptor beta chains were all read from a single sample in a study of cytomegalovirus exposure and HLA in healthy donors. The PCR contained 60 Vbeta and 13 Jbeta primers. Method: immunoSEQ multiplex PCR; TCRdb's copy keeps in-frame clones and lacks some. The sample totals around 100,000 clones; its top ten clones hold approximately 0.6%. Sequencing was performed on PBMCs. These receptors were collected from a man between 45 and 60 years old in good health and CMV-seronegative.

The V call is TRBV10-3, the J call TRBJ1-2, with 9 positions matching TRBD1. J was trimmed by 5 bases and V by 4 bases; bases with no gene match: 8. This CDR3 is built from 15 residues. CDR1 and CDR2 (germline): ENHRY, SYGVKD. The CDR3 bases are TGTGCCATCAGTGGCCCGGGACAGGGCGGGTATGGCTACACCTTC. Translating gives CAISGPGQGGYGYTF.

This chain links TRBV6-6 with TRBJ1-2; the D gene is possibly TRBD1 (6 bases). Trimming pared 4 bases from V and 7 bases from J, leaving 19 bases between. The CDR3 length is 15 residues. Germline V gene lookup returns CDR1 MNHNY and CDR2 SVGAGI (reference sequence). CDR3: CASSSGGGGHSGYTF. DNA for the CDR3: TGTGCCAGCAGTTCCGGCGGGGGGGGGCACAGTGGCTACACCTTC.

CDR3 sequence: CASSPPKAVYGYTF. The CDR3 DNA follows: TGTGCCAGCAGCCCACCTAAGGCGGTCTATGGCTACACCTTC. The chain uses TRBV7-2 and TRBJ1-2; D is undetermined. CDR3 size: 14 residues. Germline V lookup: CDR1 SGHTA, CDR2 FQGNSA. Trimming took off 5 bases at V and 4 bases at J, with 14 bases between the two ends.

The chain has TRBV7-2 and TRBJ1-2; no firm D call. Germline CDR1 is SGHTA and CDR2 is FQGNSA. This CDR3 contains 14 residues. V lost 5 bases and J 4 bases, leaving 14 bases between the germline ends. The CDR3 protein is CASSIGERLYGYTF. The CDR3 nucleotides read TGTGCCAGCAGCATTGGGGAGCGCCTCTATGGCTACACCTTC. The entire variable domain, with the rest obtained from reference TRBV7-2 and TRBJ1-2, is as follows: GAGVSQSPSNKVTEKGKDVELRCDPISGHTALYWYRQSLGQGLEFLIYFQGNSAPDKSGLPSDRFSAERTGGSVSTLTIQRTQQEDSAVYLCASSIGERLYGYTFGSGTRLTVV.

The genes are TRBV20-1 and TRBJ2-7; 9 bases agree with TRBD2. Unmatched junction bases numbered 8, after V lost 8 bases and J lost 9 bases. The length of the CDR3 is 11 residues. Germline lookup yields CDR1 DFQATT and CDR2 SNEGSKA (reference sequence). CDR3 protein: CSTLGGRAQYF. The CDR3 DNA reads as TGCAGTACCTTAGGCGGGAGGGCGCAGTACTTC.

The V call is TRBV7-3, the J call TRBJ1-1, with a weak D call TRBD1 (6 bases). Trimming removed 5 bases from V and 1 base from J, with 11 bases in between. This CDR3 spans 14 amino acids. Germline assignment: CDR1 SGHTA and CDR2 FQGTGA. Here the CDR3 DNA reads TGTGCCAGCAGCCCCACAGGGCCGAACACTGAAGCTTTCTTT. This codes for CASSPTGPNTEAFF.

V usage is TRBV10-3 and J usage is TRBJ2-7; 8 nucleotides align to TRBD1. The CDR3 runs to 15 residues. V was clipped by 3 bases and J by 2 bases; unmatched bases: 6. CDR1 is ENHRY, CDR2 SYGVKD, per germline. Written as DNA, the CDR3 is TGTGCCATCAGTGATCATTCGGGACAGGCCTACGAGCAGTACTTC. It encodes CAISDHSGQAYEQYF.

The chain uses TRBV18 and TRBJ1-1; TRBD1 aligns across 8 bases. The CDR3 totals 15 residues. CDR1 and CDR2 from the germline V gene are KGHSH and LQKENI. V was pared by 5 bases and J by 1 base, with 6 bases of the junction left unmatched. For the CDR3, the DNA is TGTGCCAGCTCAGCCTCGACAGGGGAGAACACTGAAGCTTTCTTT. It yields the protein CASSASTGENTEAFF. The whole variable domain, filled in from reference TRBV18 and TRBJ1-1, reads NAGVMQNPRHLVRRRGQEARLRCSPMKGHSHVYWYRQLPEEGLKFMVYLQKENIIDESGMPKERFSAEFPKEGPSILRIQQVVRGDSAAYFCASSASTGENTEAFFGQGTRLTVV.

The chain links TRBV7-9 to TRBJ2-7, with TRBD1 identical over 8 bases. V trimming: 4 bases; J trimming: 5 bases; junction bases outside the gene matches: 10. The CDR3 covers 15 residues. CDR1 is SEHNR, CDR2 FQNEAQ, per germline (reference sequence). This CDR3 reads CASSSRTGTRNEQYF. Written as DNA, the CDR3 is TGTGCCAGCAGCTCGCGGACAGGGACCAGGAACGAGCAGTACTTC.